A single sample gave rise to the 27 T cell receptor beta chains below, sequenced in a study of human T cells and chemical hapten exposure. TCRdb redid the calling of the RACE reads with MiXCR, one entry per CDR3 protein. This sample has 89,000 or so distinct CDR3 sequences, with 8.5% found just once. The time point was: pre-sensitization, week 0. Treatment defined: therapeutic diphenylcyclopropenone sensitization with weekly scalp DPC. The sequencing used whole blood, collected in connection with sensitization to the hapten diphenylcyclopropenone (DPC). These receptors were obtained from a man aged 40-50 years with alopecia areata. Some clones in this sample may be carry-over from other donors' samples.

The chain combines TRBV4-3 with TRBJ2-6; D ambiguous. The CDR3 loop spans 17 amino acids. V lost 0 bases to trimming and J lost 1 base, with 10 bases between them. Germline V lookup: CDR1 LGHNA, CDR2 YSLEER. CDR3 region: CASSQDLLFSGANVLTF. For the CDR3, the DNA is TGCGCCAGCAGCCAAGATCTGCTCTTTTCTGGGGCCAACGTCCTGACTTTC.

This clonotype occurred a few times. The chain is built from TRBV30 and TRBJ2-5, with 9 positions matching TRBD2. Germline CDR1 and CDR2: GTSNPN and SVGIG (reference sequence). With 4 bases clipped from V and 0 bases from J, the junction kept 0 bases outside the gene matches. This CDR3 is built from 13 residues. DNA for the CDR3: TGTGCCTGGACTAGCGGGGACCAAGAGACCCAGTACTTC. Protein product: CAWTSGDQETQYF.

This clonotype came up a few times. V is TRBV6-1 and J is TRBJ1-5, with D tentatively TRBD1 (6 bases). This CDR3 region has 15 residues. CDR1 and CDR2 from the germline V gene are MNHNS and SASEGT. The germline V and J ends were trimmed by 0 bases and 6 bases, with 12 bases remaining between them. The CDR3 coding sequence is TGTGCCAGCAGTGAAGCATACAGGGACTCTCAGCCCCAGCATTTT. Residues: CASSEAYRDSQPQHF.

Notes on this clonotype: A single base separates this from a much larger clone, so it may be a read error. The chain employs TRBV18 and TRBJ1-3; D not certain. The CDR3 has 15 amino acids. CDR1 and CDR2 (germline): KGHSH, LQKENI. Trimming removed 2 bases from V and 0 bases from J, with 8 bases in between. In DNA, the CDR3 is TGTGCCAGCTCACCAGTCTACAGCTCTGGAAACACCATATATTTT. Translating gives CASSPVYSSGNTIYF.

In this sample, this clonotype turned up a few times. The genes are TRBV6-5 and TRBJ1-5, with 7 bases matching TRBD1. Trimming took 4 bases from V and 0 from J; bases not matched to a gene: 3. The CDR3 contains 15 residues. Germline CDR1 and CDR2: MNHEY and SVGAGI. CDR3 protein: CASSSGGYSNQPQHF. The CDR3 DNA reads TGTGCCAGCAGTTCAGGGGGATATAGCAATCAGCCCCAGCATTTT.

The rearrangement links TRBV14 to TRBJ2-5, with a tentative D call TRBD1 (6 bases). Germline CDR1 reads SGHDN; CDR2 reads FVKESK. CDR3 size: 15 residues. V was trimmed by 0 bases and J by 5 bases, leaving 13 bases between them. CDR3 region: CASSQDVGARETQYF. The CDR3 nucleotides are TGTGCCAGCAGCCAAGACGTGGGGGCGAGGGAGACCCAGTACTTC.

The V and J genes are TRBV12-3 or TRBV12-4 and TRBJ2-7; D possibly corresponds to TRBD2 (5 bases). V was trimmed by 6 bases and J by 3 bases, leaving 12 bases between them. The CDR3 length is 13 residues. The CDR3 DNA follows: TGTGCCAGCAGCTCAGCGGACCGCTACGAGCAGTACTTC. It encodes CASSSADRYEQYF.

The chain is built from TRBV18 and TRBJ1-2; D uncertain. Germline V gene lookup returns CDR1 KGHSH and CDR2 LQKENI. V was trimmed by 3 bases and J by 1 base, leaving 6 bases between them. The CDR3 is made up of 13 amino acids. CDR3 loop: CASSPDNNYGYTF. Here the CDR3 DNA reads TGTGCCAGCTCACCCGACAATAACTATGGCTACACCTTC.

The CDR3 here is CASSLRTSRGKEQFF. The CDR3 region has the DNA TGTGCCAGCAGTTTACGGACTAGCCGGGGAAAAGAGCAGTTCTTC. The chain employs TRBV28 and TRBJ2-1; the match to TRBD2 covers 8 bases. CDR1 and CDR2 from the germline V gene are MDHEN and SYDVKM. The CDR3 is made up of 15 amino acids. J gave up 10 bases and V 2 bases, and 10 bases lay outside the gene matches.

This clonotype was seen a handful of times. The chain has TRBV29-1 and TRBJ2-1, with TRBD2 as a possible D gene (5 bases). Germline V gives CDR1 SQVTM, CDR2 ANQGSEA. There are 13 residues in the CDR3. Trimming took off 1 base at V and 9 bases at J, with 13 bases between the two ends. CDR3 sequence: CSVEGLGVGEQFF. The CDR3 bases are TGCAGCGTTGAAGGCCTGGGAGTAGGTGAGCAGTTCTTC.

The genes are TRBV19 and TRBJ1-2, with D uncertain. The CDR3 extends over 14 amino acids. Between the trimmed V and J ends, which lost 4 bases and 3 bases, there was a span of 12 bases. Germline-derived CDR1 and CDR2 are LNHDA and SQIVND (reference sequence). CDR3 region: CASSTAVVYYGYTF. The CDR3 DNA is TGTGCCAGTAGTACGGCGGTTGTTTACTATGGCTACACCTTC.

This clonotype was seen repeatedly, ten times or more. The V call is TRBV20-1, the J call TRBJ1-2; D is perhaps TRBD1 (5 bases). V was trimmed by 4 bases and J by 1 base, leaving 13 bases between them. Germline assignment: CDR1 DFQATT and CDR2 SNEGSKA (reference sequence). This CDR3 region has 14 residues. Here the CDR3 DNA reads TGCAGTGCTACAACCGGGGGACTTAACTATGGCTACACCTTC. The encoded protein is CSATTGGLNYGYTF.

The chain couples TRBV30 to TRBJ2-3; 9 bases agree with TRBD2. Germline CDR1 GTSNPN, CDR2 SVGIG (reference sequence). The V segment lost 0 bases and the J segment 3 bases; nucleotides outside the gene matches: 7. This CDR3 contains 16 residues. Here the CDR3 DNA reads TGTGCCTGGAGTGTCAAAGCGGGAGGCAAGACAGATACGCAGTATTTT. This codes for CAWSVKAGGKTDTQYF.

The CDR3 sequence is CASSGVLNEQFF. The CDR3, as DNA: TGTGCCAGCAGCGGGGTACTGAATGAGCAGTTCTTC. The rearrangement links TRBV2 to TRBJ2-1; possibly TRBD2 for D (5 bases). CDR3 length: 12 residues. The V and J ends lost 6 bases and 7 bases respectively, with 10 bases between them. CDR1 is SNHLY and CDR2 is FYNNEI in the germline V gene.

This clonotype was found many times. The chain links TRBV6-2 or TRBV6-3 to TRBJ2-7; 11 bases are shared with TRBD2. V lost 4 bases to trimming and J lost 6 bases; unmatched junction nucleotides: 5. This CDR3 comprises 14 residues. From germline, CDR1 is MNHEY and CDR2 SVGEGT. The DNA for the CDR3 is TGTGCCAGCAGTTTCCTAGCGGGAGGTAGCGAGCAGTACGTC. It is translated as CASSFLAGGSEQYV.

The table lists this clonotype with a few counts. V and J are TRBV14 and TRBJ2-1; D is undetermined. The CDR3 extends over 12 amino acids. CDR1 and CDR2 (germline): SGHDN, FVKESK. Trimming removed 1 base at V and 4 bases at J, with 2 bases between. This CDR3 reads CASSQGYNEQFF. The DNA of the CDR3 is TGTGCCAGCAGCCAAGGTTACAATGAGCAGTTCTTC.

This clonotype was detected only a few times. The CDR3 sequence: CATSDPGLTQYTQYF. In DNA form, the CDR3 reads TGTGCCACCAGTGATCCGGGACTAACCCAATATACGCAGTATTTT. The V and J genes are TRBV24-1 and TRBJ2-3, with TRBD2 matching over 7 bases. The CDR3 loop spans 15 amino acids. Germline V gene sequence: CDR1 KGHDR, CDR2 SFDVKD. V dropped 3 bases and J dropped 7; count of bases not matched to a gene: 9.

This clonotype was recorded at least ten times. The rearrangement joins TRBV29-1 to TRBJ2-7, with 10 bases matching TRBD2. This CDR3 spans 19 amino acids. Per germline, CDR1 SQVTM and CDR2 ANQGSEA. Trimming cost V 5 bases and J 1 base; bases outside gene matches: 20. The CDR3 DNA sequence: TGCAGCGTTCCGAACCCGACAGGCTGCACTAGCGGGGTTTCCTACGAGCAGTACGTC. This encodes CSVPNPTGCTSGVSYEQYV.

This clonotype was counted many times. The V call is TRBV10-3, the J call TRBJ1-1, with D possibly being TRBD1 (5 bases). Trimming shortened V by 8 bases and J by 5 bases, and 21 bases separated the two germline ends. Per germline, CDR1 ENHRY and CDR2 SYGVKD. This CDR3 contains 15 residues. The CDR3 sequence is CAIRGAARGNTEAFF. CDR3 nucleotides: TGTGCCATCCGAGGAGCTGCTCGGGGGAATACTGAAGCTTTCTTT.

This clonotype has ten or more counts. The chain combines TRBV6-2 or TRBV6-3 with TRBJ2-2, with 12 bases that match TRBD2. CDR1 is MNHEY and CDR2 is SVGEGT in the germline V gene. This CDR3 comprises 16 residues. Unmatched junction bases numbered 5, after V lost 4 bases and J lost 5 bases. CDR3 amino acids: CASSFPLAGGTGELFF. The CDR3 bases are TGTGCCAGCAGTTTCCCACTAGCGGGAGGAACCGGGGAGCTGTTTTTT.

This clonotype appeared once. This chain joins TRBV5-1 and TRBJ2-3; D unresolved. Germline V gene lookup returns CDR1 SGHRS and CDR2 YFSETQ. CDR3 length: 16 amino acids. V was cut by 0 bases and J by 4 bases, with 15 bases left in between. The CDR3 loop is CASSLGSRVDADTQYF. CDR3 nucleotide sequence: TGCGCCAGCAGCTTGGGTTCCCGCGTCGACGCAGATACGCAGTATTTT.

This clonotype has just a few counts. This chain's CDR3 is CATTGTGGGEQYV. CDR3 bases: TGTGCCACTACCGGGACAGGGGGCGGCGAGCAGTACGTC. V is TRBV24-1 and J is TRBJ2-7, with 12 bases lining up with TRBD1. CDR1 is KGHDR, CDR2 SFDVKD, per germline. CDR3 length: 13 residues. Trimming removed 10 bases from V and 6 bases from J; junction bases left unmatched: 6.

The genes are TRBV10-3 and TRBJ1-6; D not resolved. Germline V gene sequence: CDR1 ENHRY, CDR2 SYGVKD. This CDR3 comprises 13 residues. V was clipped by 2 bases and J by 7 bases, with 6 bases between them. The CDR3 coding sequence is TGTGCCATCAGTGAGGATCGGAATTCACCCCTCCACTTT. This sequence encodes CAISEDRNSPLHF.

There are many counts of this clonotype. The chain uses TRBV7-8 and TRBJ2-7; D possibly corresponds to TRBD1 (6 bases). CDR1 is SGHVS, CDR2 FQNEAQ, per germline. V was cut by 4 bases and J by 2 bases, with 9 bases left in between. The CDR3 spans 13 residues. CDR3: CASSSRTAYEQYF. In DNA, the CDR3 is TGTGCCAGCAGCTCCCGGACAGCCTACGAGCAGTACTTC.

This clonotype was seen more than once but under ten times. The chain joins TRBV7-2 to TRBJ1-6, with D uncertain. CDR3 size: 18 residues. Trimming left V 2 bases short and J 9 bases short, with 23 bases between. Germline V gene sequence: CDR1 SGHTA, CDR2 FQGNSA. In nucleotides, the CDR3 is TGTGCCAGCAGCTTATTTTCCCAAGGCCGGGCGTCGGGTTCACCCCTCCACTTT. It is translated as CASSLFSQGRASGSPLHF.

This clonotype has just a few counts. The CDR3 sequence: CASSKELLAALYNEQFF. The CDR3 DNA sequence: TGTGCCAGCAGTAAAGAGCTTCTAGCGGCTTTATACAATGAGCAGTTCTTC. The rearrangement links TRBV2 to TRBJ2-1; 7 bases are shared with TRBD2. The CDR3 extends over 17 amino acids. With V trimmed by 5 bases and J by 4 bases, 14 bases remained unmatched. Germline CDR1 is SNHLY and CDR2 is FYNNEI. Drawing the rest from reference TRBV2 and TRBJ2-1, the complete variable domain is EPEVTQTPSHQVTQMGQEVILRCVPISNHLYFYWYRQILGQKVEFLVSFYNNEISEKSEIFDDQFSVERPDGSNFTLKIRSTKLEDSAMYFCASSKELLAALYNEQFFGPGTRLTVL.

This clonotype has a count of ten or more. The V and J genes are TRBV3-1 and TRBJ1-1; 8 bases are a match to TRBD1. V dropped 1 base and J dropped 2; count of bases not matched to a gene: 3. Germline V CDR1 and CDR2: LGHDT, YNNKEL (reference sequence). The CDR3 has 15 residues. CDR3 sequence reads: CASSQVGTGNTEAFF. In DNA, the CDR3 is TGTGCCAGCAGCCAAGTAGGGACAGGTAACACTGAAGCTTTCTTT.